The clone carrying this T cell receptor (beta chain) has a count of ten or more. Its matching antigen is unknown. There are 15 residues in the CDR3. The J segment lost 8 bases and the V segment lost 8 bases, leaving 12 bases of the junction unmatched. This sample is part of a study of spatial heterogeneity in lung cancer. Whole-study context: The study consistently detected more beta-chain than alpha-chain sequences. Study-wide results and limits: Expanded tumor TCRs that were ubiquitous appeared in blood more at resection than follow-up.

TCR cDNA molecules each had a unique molecular identifier. MiXCR, applied by TCRdb to the 5' RACE reads, yields one record per CDR3 protein. The profile covers 50,000 or so distinct CDR3 sequences, with 7.5% to 9% appearing a single time and 10% to 15% taken by the ten largest. Time point indicated: sample taken at primary tumor resection. Unsorted samples of tumor, nontumor lung or frozen PBMC had their whole RNA sequenced. The donors, more than 55 patients with untreated early-stage non-small cell lung cancer, provided the samples. The TCR comes from a female donor with early-stage non-small cell lung cancer. The sequencing here drew on PBMCs, taken at surgery. This chain links TRBV12-3 or TRBV12-4 with TRBJ2-2; 9 bases fit TRBD2. The CDR3 protein is CASGSGLAGIGELFF. The CDR3, as DNA: TGTGCCAGCGGATCGGGACTAGCAGGAATAGGGGAGCTGTTTTTT.